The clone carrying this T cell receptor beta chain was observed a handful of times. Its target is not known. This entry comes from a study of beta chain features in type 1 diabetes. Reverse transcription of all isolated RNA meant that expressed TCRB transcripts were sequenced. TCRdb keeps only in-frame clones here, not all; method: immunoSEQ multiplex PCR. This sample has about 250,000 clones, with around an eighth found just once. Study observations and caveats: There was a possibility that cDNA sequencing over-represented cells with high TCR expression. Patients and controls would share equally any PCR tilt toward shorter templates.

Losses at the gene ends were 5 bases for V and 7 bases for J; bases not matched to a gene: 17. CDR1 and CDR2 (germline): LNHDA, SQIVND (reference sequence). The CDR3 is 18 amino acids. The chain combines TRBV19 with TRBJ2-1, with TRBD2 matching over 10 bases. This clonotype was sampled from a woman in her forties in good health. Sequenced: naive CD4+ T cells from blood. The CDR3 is CASSPQAGPLAGVNEQFF. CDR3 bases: TGTGCCAGTAGTCCCCAAGCCGGGCCCCTAGCGGGGGTAAATGAGCAGTTCTTC.